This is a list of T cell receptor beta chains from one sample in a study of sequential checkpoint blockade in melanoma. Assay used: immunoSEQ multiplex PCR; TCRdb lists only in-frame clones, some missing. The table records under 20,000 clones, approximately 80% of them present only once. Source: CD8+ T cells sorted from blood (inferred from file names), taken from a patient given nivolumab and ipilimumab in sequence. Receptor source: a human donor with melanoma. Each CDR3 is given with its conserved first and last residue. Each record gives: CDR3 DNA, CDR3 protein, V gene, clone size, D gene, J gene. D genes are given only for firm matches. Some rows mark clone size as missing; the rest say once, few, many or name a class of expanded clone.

CDR3 DNA: TGTGCCAGCAGCAGGGGACTAGCGGAACCTCGCCGAGAGCAGTACTTC; CDR3 protein: CASSRGLAEPRREQYF; V gene: TRBV21-1; clone size: NA; D gene: NA; J gene: TRBJ2-7
CDR3 DNA: TGTGCCAGCAGCCATGGTAACCCGGCAGGGATTTATAACTCTGGGGCCAACGTCCTGACTTTC; CDR3 protein: CASSHGNPAGIYNSGANVLTF; V gene: TRBV14; clone size: NA; D gene: NA; J gene: TRBJ2-6
CDR3 DNA: TGTGCCTGGAGTGTTCGGCAGGGTCTTTCACCCCTCCACTTT; CDR3 protein: CAWSVRQGLSPLHF; V gene: TRBV30; clone size: medium-sized; D gene: NA; J gene: TRBJ1-6
CDR3 DNA: TGTGCCAGCAGCTTAACTAGCGGGGGGACGACCTCCTACGAGCAGTACTTC; CDR3 protein: CASSLTSGGTTSYEQYF; V gene: TRBV7-8; clone size: NA; D gene: TRBD2; J gene: TRBJ2-7
CDR3 DNA: TGTGCCAGCAGCTGGGGTACAGGGGAACTCTCCTACGAGCAGTACTTC; CDR3 protein: CASSWGTGELSYEQYF; V gene: TRBV7-6; clone size: NA; D gene: TRBD1; J gene: TRBJ2-7
CDR3 DNA: TGTGCCAGCAGCTTAGCAGGAGAGCAGTACTTC; CDR3 protein: CASSLAGEQYF; V gene: TRBV5-4; clone size: NA; D gene: NA; J gene: TRBJ2-7
CDR3 DNA: TGTGCCAGCAGGACAGGGGGAGACGAGCAGTACTTC; CDR3 protein: CASRTGGDEQYF; V gene: TRBV6-5; clone size: NA; D gene: TRBD1; J gene: TRBJ2-7
CDR3 DNA: TGTGCCAGCAGTTTATTGGGGGCAGGGGGAATGAACACTGAAGCTTTCTTT; CDR3 protein: CASSLLGAGGMNTEAFF; V gene: TRBV27; clone size: NA; D gene: TRBD1; J gene: TRBJ1-1
CDR3 DNA: TGTGCCAGCAGCTTAAACAGTATGAACACTGAAGCTTTCTTT; CDR3 protein: CASSLNSMNTEAFF; V gene: TRBV7-2; clone size: NA; D gene: NA; J gene: TRBJ1-1
CDR3 DNA: TGCGCCAGCAGCCAAGGGACAGGGAATCAGCCCCAGCATTTT; CDR3 protein: CASSQGTGNQPQHF; V gene: TRBV5-1; clone size: NA; D gene: TRBD1; J gene: TRBJ1-5
CDR3 DNA: TGTGCCACCAGCCAGGCCTATGGCTACACCTTC; CDR3 protein: CATSQAYGYTF; V gene: TRBV15; clone size: NA; D gene: NA; J gene: TRBJ1-2
CDR3 DNA: TGTGCCAGCAGTGAACGGGGGACAGGGAGCTTTAGCAATCAGCCCCAGCATTTT; CDR3 protein: CASSERGTGSFSNQPQHF; V gene: TRBV2; clone size: NA; D gene: TRBD1; J gene: TRBJ1-5
CDR3 DNA: TGTGCCAGCAGCTTACACGGGACAGGGCCGTCGGGTGGCTACACCTTC; CDR3 protein: CASSLHGTGPSGGYTF; V gene: TRBV7-8; clone size: NA; D gene: TRBD1; J gene: TRBJ1-2
CDR3 DNA: TGTGCCAGCAGCTCCCCGGGATTCTACGAGCAGTACTTC; CDR3 protein: CASSSPGFYEQYF; V gene: TRBV11-2; clone size: NA; D gene: NA; J gene: TRBJ2-7
CDR3 DNA: TGTGCCAGCAGCTCTAGGGCCCCAGGGAGGGGCTACACCTTC; CDR3 protein: CASSSRAPGRGYTF; V gene: TRBV5-4; clone size: once; D gene: NA; J gene: TRBJ1-2
CDR3 DNA: TGTGCCAGCAGCTTAGGGGCGGGGGACTACAATGAGCAGTTCTTC; CDR3 protein: CASSLGAGDYNEQFF; V gene: TRBV13; clone size: once; D gene: TRBD2; J gene: TRBJ2-1
CDR3 DNA: TGTGCCAGCAGCGTAGCTACTACCGCGGGGGACGAGCAGTACTTC; CDR3 protein: CASSVATTAGDEQYF; V gene: TRBV9; clone size: NA; D gene: TRBD2; J gene: TRBJ2-7
CDR3 DNA: TGTGCCAGCAGCGTAGGAGCGGGGCCCGCCTACGAGCAGTACTTC; CDR3 protein: CASSVGAGPAYEQYF; V gene: TRBV9; clone size: NA; D gene: TRBD2; J gene: TRBJ2-7
CDR3 DNA: TGTGCCAGCAGCCCGGGACTAGCGGGAACCTACGAGCAGTACTTC; CDR3 protein: CASSPGLAGTYEQYF; V gene: TRBV9; clone size: NA; D gene: TRBD2; J gene: TRBJ2-7
CDR3 DNA: TGTGCCTGCTTGACAGGGCCAAATGAAAAACTGTTTTTT; CDR3 protein: CACLTGPNEKLFF; V gene: TRBV30; clone size: NA; D gene: TRBD1; J gene: TRBJ1-4
CDR3 DNA: TGTGCCAGCAGACACAGGGGGCTTAATGAAAAACTGTTTTTT; CDR3 protein: CASRHRGLNEKLFF; V gene: TRBV6-5; clone size: NA; D gene: TRBD1; J gene: TRBJ1-4
CDR3 DNA: TGTGCCAGTAGTATAGACCCACAGGCGAGCACTGAAGCTTTCTTT; CDR3 protein: CASSIDPQASTEAFF; V gene: TRBV19; clone size: NA; D gene: NA; J gene: TRBJ1-1
CDR3 DNA: TGTGCCAGCAGTCACAGCCTCTACGAGCAGTACTTC; CDR3 protein: CASSHSLYEQYF; V gene: TRBV14; clone size: once; D gene: NA; J gene: TRBJ2-7
CDR3 DNA: TGTGCCAGCAGCTTGGACAGGCTCCCTAACTATGGCTACACCTTC; CDR3 protein: CASSLDRLPNYGYTF; V gene: TRBV5-8; clone size: NA; D gene: NA; J gene: TRBJ1-2
CDR3 DNA: TGCGCCAGCAGCCAAGTAGCCAGCGGGGGCTACGAGCAGTACTTC; CDR3 protein: CASSQVASGGYEQYF; V gene: TRBV4-1; clone size: NA; D gene: TRBD2; J gene: TRBJ2-7
CDR3 DNA: TGTGCCAGCAGCCGGCGTGACACAGGGGACTATGGCTACACCTTC; CDR3 protein: CASSRRDTGDYGYTF; V gene: TRBV14; clone size: NA; D gene: TRBD1; J gene: TRBJ1-2
CDR3 DNA: TGCGCCAGCAGCTTGGGACAGGGGGTGTACGAGCAGTACTTC; CDR3 protein: CASSLGQGVYEQYF; V gene: TRBV5-1; clone size: NA; D gene: TRBD1; J gene: TRBJ2-7
CDR3 DNA: TGTGCCAGCAGCTTGGATGCAGGGATGGGCGAGCAGTACTTC; CDR3 protein: CASSLDAGMGEQYF; V gene: TRBV5-5; clone size: few; D gene: NA; J gene: TRBJ2-7
CDR3 DNA: TGTGCCTGGACTCCGGGACAGGGGGCTTACGAGCAGTACTTC; CDR3 protein: CAWTPGQGAYEQYF; V gene: TRBV30; clone size: few; D gene: TRBD1; J gene: TRBJ2-7
CDR3 DNA: TGTGCCAGCAGCCACCGGGACAGGCGCCTCCATTGTCTTAATTCACCCCTCCACTTT; CDR3 protein: CASSHRDRRLHCLNSPLHF; V gene: TRBV7-2; clone size: NA; D gene: TRBD1; J gene: TRBJ1-6
CDR3 DNA: TGTGCCAGCAGCCCGGGACTCCAGAACACTGAAGCTTTCTTT; CDR3 protein: CASSPGLQNTEAFF; V gene: TRBV9; clone size: few; D gene: NA; J gene: TRBJ1-1
CDR3 DNA: TGTGCCAGCAGCTACAGGGGGGGGGCAACTAATGAAAAACTGTTTTTT; CDR3 protein: CASSYRGGATNEKLFF; V gene: TRBV9; clone size: NA; D gene: TRBD1; J gene: TRBJ1-4
CDR3 DNA: TGTGCCAGCAGTGACTCGGACAGGGTTCACGGCTACACCTTC; CDR3 protein: CASSDSDRVHGYTF; V gene: TRBV25-1; clone size: NA; D gene: TRBD1; J gene: TRBJ1-2
CDR3 DNA: TGTGCCAGCTCACCGACAGCAAGGGACATTAGTGGCTACACCTTC; CDR3 protein: CASSPTARDISGYTF; V gene: TRBV18; clone size: NA; D gene: NA; J gene: TRBJ1-2
CDR3 DNA: TGTGCCAGCAGCCGCGGGAGCGGGGGCTCCTACGAGCAGTACTTC; CDR3 protein: CASSRGSGGSYEQYF; V gene: TRBV9; clone size: NA; D gene: TRBD2; J gene: TRBJ2-7